The 22 T cell receptor beta chains listed next were all sequenced from one sample in a study of spatial heterogeneity in lung cancer (dated by TCRdb to the late 2010s). The research as a whole found: A correlation was observed between the number of expanded intratumoral alpha and beta TCRs and the tumor nonsynonymous mutation count.

Their specific antigens are unknown. Libraries were made using 5' RACE. Sequencer: NextSeq 500. Clones were called with MiXCR by TCRdb after fastp trimmed the public reads at Q25, and only in-frame beta chains were retained. Rows with a matching CDR3 protein are joined into one entry that keeps the most common DNA and genes. This sample comprises roughly 1,400 distinct CDR3 sequences, over 20% of them detected only once. The ten largest clones add up to 15% to 20% of the sample. The sample's time point label, decoded: sample taken at primary tumor resection. Here the sequenced sample was lung tumor tissue, taken at surgery. Every receptor here comes from a male donor with early-stage non-small cell lung cancer.

As concerns this clonotype: Since it is a stray read in a library aimed at alpha chains, this beta chain has a size that is not meaningful. This sequence joins TRBV29-1 and TRBJ2-7; 9 bases fit TRBD1. Germline trimming cut 5 bases from V and 3 bases from J; bases unmatched to any gene: 5. CDR1 and CDR2 (germline): SQVTM, ANQGSEA. The CDR3 spans 13 residues. The CDR3, as DNA: TGCAGCGTTCTGGGACAGGGCCTCTACGAGCAGTACTTC. Its translation is CSVLGQGLYEQYF.

Regarding this clonotype: This beta chain is off target for a library built for alpha chains, so its abundance means little. This CDR3 reads CSVERDSVQYF. The CDR3 nucleotides read TGCAGCGTTGAACGGGACAGTGTTCAGTACTTC. This rearrangement joins TRBV29-1 to TRBJ2-4; 7 bases line up with TRBD1. Trimming at V came to 2 bases and at J to 11 bases, leaving 3 bases not matched to a gene. There are 11 residues in the CDR3. Germline assignment: CDR1 SQVTM and CDR2 ANQGSEA.

Comment on this clonotype: Found in a library prepared for alpha chains, this beta chain is an off-target read, and its abundance has little meaning. The gene calls are TRBV18 and TRBJ2-7, with D tentatively TRBD1 or TRBD2 (5 bases each). The germline gives CDR1 KGHSH, CDR2 LQKENI. V was trimmed by 3 bases and J by 0 bases, leaving 18 bases between them. The length of the CDR3 is 17 residues. The CDR3 DNA sequence: TGTGCCAGCTCACCGAATCCTCCGGCCGGGGCCTCCTACGAGCAGTACTTC. It is translated as CASSPNPPAGASYEQYF.

This clonotype was seen a few times. This beta chain came through as a stray read in a library set up for alpha chains, and its size says little. The rearrangement joins TRBV7-2 to TRBJ2-5; weak D call: TRBD2 (6 bases). With 4 bases removed from V and 7 bases from J, the gap between germline ends came to 7 bases. The CDR3 loop spans 11 amino acids. Germline loops: CDR1 SGHTA, CDR2 FQGNSA. The chain's CDR3 is CASSSRGTQYF. CDR3 nucleotides: TGTGCCAGCAGCTCGCGGGGGACCCAGTACTTC.

Note on this clonotype: The library was built for alpha chains, so this beta chain is an off-target read and its size means little. V and J are TRBV29-1 and TRBJ2-7, with unresolved D. From germline, CDR1 is SQVTM and CDR2 ANQGSEA. CDR3 length equals 14 residues. Trimming left V 1 base short and J 4 bases short, with 14 bases between. CDR3 residues: CSVEGGPGMYEQYF. The DNA for the CDR3 is TGCAGCGTTGAAGGCGGCCCCGGCATGTACGAGCAGTACTTC.

In its sample, this clonotype ranks as large. This beta chain lies outside the target of a library built for alpha chains; its clone size means little. The gene calls are TRBV12-3 or TRBV12-4 and TRBJ2-2; no clear D. The germline V and J ends were trimmed by 5 bases and 8 bases, with 12 bases remaining between them. The CDR3 loop spans 13 amino acids. The CDR3 is CASSPSLVGELFF. CDR3 sequence (DNA): TGTGCCAGCAGTCCCTCACTCGTGGGGGAGCTGTTTTTT.

This clonotype was seen a few times. This beta chain was picked up by a library intended for alpha chains and is off target, so its count carries little meaning. The chain carries TRBV20-1 and TRBJ2-1; the match to TRBD2 covers 7 bases. The V gene end was trimmed by 3 bases and the J gene end by 2 bases; junction bases not matched to a gene: 1. Looked up from germline, CDR1 is DFQATT and CDR2 is SNEGSKA (reference sequence). The CDR3 consists of 13 residues. This CDR3 reads CSASGGTYNEQFF. CDR3 DNA sequence: TGCAGTGCTAGCGGGGGGACCTACAATGAGCAGTTCTTC.

This clonotype is deemed medium-sized. The library was prepared for alpha chains; this beta chain is a stray read, so its frequency means little. V gene TRBV29-1 combines with J gene TRBJ2-7; D is unresolved. The CDR3 runs 11 residues. Germline V gene data show CDR1 as SQVTM and CDR2 as ANQGSEA. V was clipped by 6 bases and J by 5 bases, with 11 bases between them. DNA for the CDR3: TGCAGCGTCTCAACAAGCGACGAGCAGTACTTC. It yields the protein CSVSTSDEQYF.

This clonotype was detected once. This beta chain turned up in a library designed for alpha chains; as an off-target read, its abundance says little. This chain joins TRBV10-1 and TRBJ2-3; D is perhaps TRBD1 (6 bases). Germline CDR1 reads WNHNN; CDR2 reads SYGVQD (reference sequence). There are 14 residues in the CDR3. Trimming left V 6 bases short and J 3 bases short, with 13 bases between. In DNA form, the CDR3 reads TGCGCCAGCAGCGGACCACAGGGAACAGATACGCAGTATTTT. Translating it yields CASSGPQGTDTQYF.

This clonotype was recorded once. The library was prepared for alpha chains; this beta chain is a stray read, so its frequency means little. The rearrangement links TRBV10-3 to TRBJ2-7; maybe TRBD1 (6 bases). Trimming removed 5 bases at V and 0 bases at J, with 11 bases between. The germline CDR1 and CDR2 sequences are ENHRY and SYGVKD. CDR3 size: 14 residues. The chain's CDR3 is CAISTQGSSYEQYF. In DNA, the CDR3 is TGTGCCATCAGTACACAGGGTTCCTCCTACGAGCAGTACTTC.

Details on this clonotype: A junction end diverges from the germline sequence, so it may reflect a read error. Since the library was made to target alpha chains, this beta chain is a stray read and its abundance is not meaningful. The rearrangement links TRBV20-1 to TRBJ2-3; D remains unclear. The CDR3 covers 12 residues. Per germline, CDR1 DFQATT and CDR2 SNEGSKA (reference sequence). CDR3 DNA: TGCAGTGCGAGAGTTAACACAGATACGCAGTATTTT. Residues: CSARVNTDTQYF.

Concerning this clonotype: The library was built for alpha chains, so this beta chain is an off-target read and its size means little. The chain recombines TRBV10-1 with TRBJ1-4; tentative D call: TRBD1 (5 bases). The germline CDR1 and CDR2 sequences are WNHNN and SYGVQD (reference sequence). This CDR3 has 13 residues. V lost 4 bases and J 6 bases, leaving 9 bases between the germline ends. CDR3 loop: CASSARGDEKLFF. In nucleotides, the CDR3 is TGCGCCAGCAGTGCTCGAGGGGATGAAAAACTGTTTTTT.

By proportion, this clonotype is medium-sized. The size of this beta chain means little, since it is a stray read in a library made for alpha chains. This rearrangement joins TRBV20-1 to TRBJ2-7, with TRBD2 identical over 7 bases. Germline CDR1 DFQATT, CDR2 SNEGSKA (reference sequence). The CDR3 is 12 amino acids. J gave up 3 bases and V 4 bases, and 3 bases lay outside the gene matches. This CDR3 is CSAKREIYEQYF. CDR3 coding DNA: TGCAGTGCTAAGCGGGAAATCTACGAGCAGTACTTC.

This clonotype has just a few counts. A much larger clone differs by one base, so this may be a read error. The size of this beta chain means little, since it is a stray read in a library made for alpha chains. The V and J genes are TRBV5-4 and TRBJ2-2, with 7 bases lining up with TRBD1. V was clipped by 4 bases and J by 3 bases; unmatched bases: 3. The CDR3 contains 14 residues. CDR1 is SGHNT, CDR2 YYREEE, per germline (reference sequence). This chain's CDR3 is CASSKGQDTGELFF. The CDR3 DNA sequence: TGTGCCAGCAGCAAAGGACAGGACACCGGGGAGCTGTTTTTT.

Of note for this clonotype: Little can be read into the size of this beta chain, an off-target read in a library designed for alpha chains. V gene TRBV10-3 combines with J gene TRBJ2-5, with D perhaps TRBD2 (5 bases). The CDR3 covers 14 residues. The germline CDR1 and CDR2 sequences are ENHRY and SYGVKD. The germline V and J ends were trimmed by 0 bases and 4 bases, with 9 bases remaining between them. CDR3 residues: CAISESGAVETQYF. Written as DNA, the CDR3 is TGTGCCATCAGTGAGTCCGGAGCGGTAGAGACCCAGTACTTC.

As for this clonotype: Because this beta chain is a stray read in a library intended to capture alpha chains, its abundance should not be given much weight. This chain links TRBV15 with TRBJ2-3; a possible D gene is TRBD2 (6 bases). Trimming removed 0 bases from V and 4 bases from J, with 8 bases in between. Germline values: CDR1 LNHNV, CDR2 YYDKDF (reference sequence). The CDR3 loop spans 14 amino acids. The CDR3 nucleotides read TGTGCCACCAGCAGAGATCCTAGCGCAGATACGCAGTATTTT. Its protein is CATSRDPSADTQYF.

Note on this clonotype: It may be a read error: a sequence one base away is much more abundant. This beta chain appears as a stray read in a library generated for alpha chains; its size is not informative. The CDR3 DNA follows: TGCAGTGCTAGGGGTCCCTGTACCCCGAATGAGCAGTTCTTC. Translation: CSARGPCTPNEQFF. V and J are TRBV20-1 and TRBJ2-1; D unclear. Germline V CDR1 and CDR2: DFQATT, SNEGSKA (reference sequence). This CDR3 region has 14 residues. The germline V and J ends were trimmed by 3 bases and 7 bases, with 16 bases remaining between them.

This clonotype was detected only a few times. This beta chain represents an off-target read in a library built for alpha chains; its size is of limited meaning. The V and J genes are TRBV7-9 and TRBJ2-5, with a tentative D call TRBD1 (6 bases). Trimming pared 5 bases from V and 0 bases from J, leaving 7 bases between. Germline V gives CDR1 SEHNR, CDR2 FQNEAQ (reference sequence). The CDR3 loop spans 13 amino acids. This CDR3 is CASSGQNQETQYF. The DNA of the CDR3 is TGTGCCAGCAGCGGACAGAACCAAGAGACCCAGTACTTC.

This clonotype was found a few times. Found in a library prepared for alpha chains, this beta chain is an off-target read, and its abundance has little meaning. V is TRBV10-3 and J is TRBJ2-4, with a weak D call TRBD1 (5 bases). Germline lookup yields CDR1 ENHRY and CDR2 SYGVKD. There are 13 residues in the CDR3. V gave up 7 bases and J gave up 6 bases, with 13 bases separating them. CDR3 in DNA: TGTGCCATCACTAACACCCAGGGAAACATTCAGTACTTC. This encodes CAITNTQGNIQYF.

Of note for this clonotype: The CDR3 does not end in the conserved phenylalanine or tryptophan, so this is likely a read error. The library was built for alpha chains, so this beta chain is an off-target read and its size means little. The gene calls are TRBV20-1 and TRBJ2-4; 10 nucleotides agree with TRBD2. The CDR3 has 11 residues. With V trimmed by 6 bases and J by 12 bases, 5 bases remained unmatched. From germline, CDR1 is DFQATT and CDR2 SNEGSKA (reference sequence). CDR3: CSATLAGRQYS. CDR3 DNA sequence: TGCAGTGCGACACTAGCGGGGCGTCAGTACTCC.

This clonotype was seen a few times. The library was built for alpha chains, so this beta chain is an off-target read and its size means little. The V call is TRBV5-5, the J call TRBJ2-2; D unclear. CDR1 is SGHKS and CDR2 is YYEKEE in the germline V gene (reference sequence). The CDR3 length is 13 residues. Trimming removed 1 base at V and 5 bases at J, with 6 bases between. The CDR3 loop is CASSLMVTGELFF. CDR3 in DNA: TGTGCCAGCAGCTTGATGGTGACCGGGGAGCTGTTTTTT.

With regard to this clonotype: This beta chain turned up in a library designed for alpha chains; as an off-target read, its abundance says little. The chain carries TRBV9 and TRBJ2-3; TRBD1 matches 7 bases. Germline CDR1 reads SGDLS; CDR2 reads YYNGEE. The length of the CDR3 is 14 residues. V shed 3 bases and J 2 bases; nucleotides not matched to a gene: 3. The CDR3 sequence: CASSAGTATDTQYF. The CDR3 coding sequence is TGTGCCAGCAGCGCCGGGACAGCCACAGATACGCAGTATTTT.